The 27 T cell receptor beta chains listed next were all sequenced from one sample in a study of Ad26.COV2.S vaccination and SARS-CoV-2 variants. Here immunoSEQ multiplex PCR was the method, and the copy in TCRdb shows in-frame clones only, minus some. The sample includes hundreds of thousands of clones, around 90% of them seen just once. Documented treatment: roughly 18 received Ad26.COV2.S at low or high dose, single or two shots; about five received placebo; per-sample allocation not given. Sampling was done on day 63 after the first vaccine or placebo injection. Sequencing was performed on peripheral blood, taken in a trial of Ad26.COV2.S vaccine versus placebo. The receptors were sampled from a person aged 18-65 years who received the Ad26.COV2.S COVID-19 vaccine or a placebo.

The chain couples TRBV25-1 to TRBJ2-1; TRBD2 aligns across 7 bases. The CDR3 has 14 amino acids. Germline V gene lookup returns CDR1 MGHDK and CDR2 SYGVNS. Trimming at V came to 7 bases and at J to 6 bases, leaving 9 bases not matched to a gene. CDR3: CASTTSSGINEQFF. The CDR3 nucleotides are TGTGCCAGCACAACGTCTAGCGGAATCAATGAGCAGTTCTTC.

CDR3 sequence: CASSPPDGRKNTEAFF. CDR3 nucleotides: TGTGCCAGCTCACCCCCGGACGGAAGGAAGAACACTGAAGCTTTCTTT. This sequence joins TRBV18 and TRBJ1-1; D remains ambiguous. The V and J ends lost 3 bases and 1 base respectively, with 15 bases between them. The CDR3 sequence is 16 residues long. In germline, CDR1 is KGHSH, CDR2 LQKENI.

The chain has TRBV11-2 and TRBJ2-7, with D tentatively TRBD2 (5 bases). Trimming took off 1 base at V and 7 bases at J, with 14 bases between the two ends. The CDR3 runs 14 residues. CDR1 is SGHAT and CDR2 is FQNNGV in the germline V gene. CDR3 loop: CASSLGLGSGEQYF. The CDR3 nucleotides read TGTGCCAGCAGCTTAGGGCTGGGCTCGGGAGAGCAGTACTTC. Using reference TRBV11-2 and TRBJ2-7 for the parts outside the CDR3, the full variable domain is EAGVAQSPRYKIIEKRQSVAFWCNPISGHATLYWYQQILGQGPKLLIQFQNNGVVDDSQLPKDRFSAERLKGVDSTLKIQPAKLEDSAVYLCASSLGLGSGEQYFGPGTRLTVT.

The V and J genes are TRBV5-1 and TRBJ1-6; D remains unclear. This CDR3 is built from 15 residues. Germline V CDR1 and CDR2: SGHRS, YFSETQ. Between the trimmed V and J ends, which lost 0 bases and 7 bases, there was a span of 11 bases. CDR3 sequence (DNA): TGCGCCAGCAGCTTGGGACCCGCCCGCAATTCACCCCTCCACTTT. Translating it yields CASSLGPARNSPLHF.

V and J are TRBV7-2 and TRBJ2-1; 9 bases agree with TRBD2. This CDR3 region has 15 residues. V lost 5 bases and J lost 4; bases outside the gene matches: 6. Germline V lookup: CDR1 SGHTA, CDR2 FQGNSA. CDR3 region: CASSPAGGTYNEQFF. The CDR3 DNA is TGTGCCAGCAGCCCAGCGGGAGGAACATACAATGAGCAGTTCTTC.

The chain combines TRBV5-5 with TRBJ1-2, with a tentative D call TRBD1 (6 bases). The germline gives CDR1 SGHKS, CDR2 YYEKEE (reference sequence). The CDR3 extends over 13 amino acids. V shed 4 bases and J shed 6 bases, with 13 bases lying between them. CDR3 sequence reads: CASSKVQGNGYTF. The CDR3 DNA reads as TGTGCCAGCAGCAAAGTACAGGGAAATGGCTACACCTTC. The whole variable domain, filled in from reference TRBV5-5 and TRBJ1-2, reads DAGVTQSPTHLIKTRGQQVTLRCSPISGHKSVSWYQQVLGQGPQFIFQYYEKEERGRGNFPDRFSARQFPNYSSELNVNALLLGDSALYLCASSKVQGNGYTFGSGTRLTVV.

The rearrangement uses TRBV6-6 and TRBJ2-3; D possibly corresponds to TRBD1 (6 bases). V was clipped by 5 bases and J by 2 bases, with 14 bases between them. The CDR3 totals 15 residues. The germline gives CDR1 MNHNY, CDR2 SVGAGI (reference sequence). CDR3 protein: CASSPQGNPTDTQYF. Here the CDR3 DNA reads TGTGCCAGCAGTCCTCAGGGGAACCCCACAGATACGCAGTATTTT.

The rearrangement uses TRBV19 and TRBJ2-2, with 7 bases aligning to TRBD2. The CDR3 spans 17 residues. V gave up 6 bases and J gave up 4 bases; unmatched junction bases: 14. The V gene's germline CDR1 is LNHDA and CDR2 SQIVND (reference sequence). The chain's CDR3 is CASRRGGTTAGTGELFF. Written as DNA, the CDR3 is TGTGCCAGTAGACGCGGCGGGACTACCGCGGGCACCGGGGAGCTGTTTTTT.

The gene calls are TRBV6-1 and TRBJ1-3; the D is unclear. The V and J ends lost 0 bases and 4 bases respectively, with 10 bases between them. This CDR3 spans 15 amino acids. Germline V lookup: CDR1 MNHNS, CDR2 SASEGT. CDR3 protein: CASSEAWLSGNTIYF. As DNA, the CDR3 is TGTGCCAGCAGTGAAGCGTGGCTCTCGGGAAACACCATATATTTT.

As DNA, the CDR3 is TGTGCCAGCACCCTCTCAGGAGACAAGACCCAGTACTTC. This gives the protein CASTLSGDKTQYF. The chain combines TRBV2 with TRBJ2-5; D not certain. The CDR3 has 13 residues. V was clipped by 7 bases and J by 6 bases, with 15 bases between them. CDR1 and CDR2 (germline): SNHLY, FYNNEI. The variable domain in full, completed from reference TRBV2 and TRBJ2-5, reads EPEVTQTPSHQVTQMGQEVILRCVPISNHLYFYWYRQILGQKVEFLVSFYNNEISEKSEIFDDQFSVERPDGSNFTLKIRSTKLEDSAMYFCASTLSGDKTQYFGPGTRLLVL.

The V call is TRBV5-5, the J call TRBJ2-3; D gene unclear. The CDR3 totals 14 residues. Germline values: CDR1 SGHKS, CDR2 YYEKEE (reference sequence). V shed 0 bases and J shed 4 bases, with 9 bases lying between them. The CDR3: CASSLVGSPDTQYF. The CDR3 DNA reads as TGTGCCAGCAGCTTGGTCGGTTCCCCAGATACGCAGTATTTT.

The chain couples TRBV6-2 or TRBV6-3 to TRBJ1-5; D ambiguous. The CDR3 runs 16 residues. Trimming removed 0 bases at V and 2 bases at J, with 11 bases between. CDR1 and CDR2 from the germline V gene are MNHEY and SVGEGT. The CDR3, as DNA: TGTGCCAGCAGTTACTCGAGAGGGAGGGGCAATCAGCCCCAGCATTTT. Protein sequence: CASSYSRGRGNQPQHF.

Here the CDR3 reads CATSDPQQGSSQETQYF. The CDR3 region has the DNA TGTGCCACCAGTGATCCTCAACAGGGGTCGTCACAAGAGACCCAGTACTTC. V gene TRBV24-1 combines with J gene TRBJ2-5; 7 nucleotides agree with TRBD1. The CDR3 is 17 amino acids. Germline V gene data show CDR1 as KGHDR and CDR2 as SFDVKD. V lost 3 bases to trimming and J lost 2 bases; unmatched junction nucleotides: 11.

This chain connects TRBV3-1 (or the pseudogene TRBV3-2) to TRBJ2-1; possibly TRBD2 for D (6 bases). V lost 0 bases and J lost 8, with 20 bases in between. Germline V gives CDR1 LGHDT, CDR2 YNNKEL (reference sequence). This CDR3 is built from 17 residues. This CDR3 is CASSQDHGTQFGDEQFF. The CDR3 nucleotides read TGTGCCAGCAGCCAAGATCACGGGACTCAATTTGGCGATGAGCAGTTCTTC.

This clone was recorded once. V usage is TRBV7-2 and J usage is TRBJ1-5, with TRBD1 matching 8 bases. The length of the CDR3 is 13 residues. V lost 4 bases to trimming and J lost 6 bases; unmatched junction nucleotides: 2. Germline CDR1 is SGHTA and CDR2 is FQGNSA. The CDR3 is CASSSDRAQPQHF. CDR3 nucleotides: TGTGCCAGCAGCTCGGACAGGGCTCAGCCCCAGCATTTT.

The rearrangement uses TRBV5-1 and TRBJ2-7; perhaps TRBD1 as D (5 bases). Germline V lookup: CDR1 SGHRS, CDR2 YFSETQ. Trimming removed 2 bases at V and 5 bases at J, with 20 bases between. The CDR3 runs 16 residues. CDR3 sequence reads: CASSFGRDIWLDEQYF. DNA for the CDR3: TGCGCCAGCAGCTTCGGCAGGGATATCTGGCTAGACGAGCAGTACTTC.

The chain links TRBV30 to TRBJ1-6; the D gene is possibly TRBD1 (6 bases). V was trimmed by 2 bases and J by 5 bases, leaving 10 bases between them. Germline-derived CDR1 and CDR2 are GTSNPN and SVGIG (reference sequence). This CDR3 comprises 14 residues. Here the CDR3 DNA reads TGTGCCTGGAGTTTACAGGGTAATAATTCACCCCTCCACTTT. It encodes CAWSLQGNNSPLHF.

The chain has TRBV6-5 and TRBJ2-5; D may match TRBD1 or TRBD2 (5 bases each). The CDR3 has 11 residues. V lost 10 bases and J lost 5, with 11 bases in between. Germline CDR1 MNHEY, CDR2 SVGAGI. In nucleotides, the CDR3 is TGTGCCAAGGGGCGGGTGGAGACCCAGTACTTC. It translates to CAKGRVETQYF.

A few counts support this clone. This sequence joins TRBV27 and TRBJ1-5; TRBD1 is a possible D gene (6 bases). The V end lost 6 bases, the J end lost 6 bases, and 12 bases lay between the germline ends. The CDR3 loop spans 13 amino acids. Germline V gene sequence: CDR1 MNHEY, CDR2 SMNVEV (reference sequence). The CDR3 coding sequence is TGTGCCAGCAGATACAGGGTTGGTCAGCCCCAGCATTTT. Translating it yields CASRYRVGQPQHF.

This chain joins TRBV18 and TRBJ2-5; possible D gene TRBD1, 6 bases. V lost 6 bases to trimming and J lost 14 bases, with 16 bases between them. Germline V gene data show CDR1 as KGHSH and CDR2 as LQKENI. CDR3 length: 11 amino acids. For the CDR3, the DNA is TGTGCCAGCTCGCAGGGGAATAGGCGATACTTC. Translating gives CASSQGNRRYF.

This clone was recorded only once. The chain links TRBV30 to TRBJ1-2; the D gene is possibly TRBD1 (6 bases). V lost 1 base, J lost 7 bases, and 13 bases lay in between. Germline-derived CDR1 and CDR2 are GTSNPN and SVGIG (reference sequence). The CDR3 is 13 residues long. The CDR3 DNA sequence: TGTGCCTGGAGTGACGTCAGGGGCCGTGGCTACACCTTC. It specifies CAWSDVRGRGYTF. The full variable domain, rest sourced from reference TRBV30 and TRBJ1-2, is SQTIHQWPATLVQPVGSPLSLECTVEGTSNPNLYWYRQAAGRGLQLLFYSVGIGQISSEVPQNLSASRPQDRQFILSSKKLLLSDSGFYLCAWSDVRGRGYTFGSGTRLTVV.

The chain links TRBV24-1 to TRBJ2-2, with a tentative D call TRBD2 (6 bases). The CDR3 is 13 amino acids. V was clipped by 9 bases and J by 4 bases, with 11 bases between them. CDR1 KGHDR and CDR2 SFDVKD come from the germline V gene. Here the CDR3 reads CATRGEPTGELFF. The CDR3 bases are TGTGCCACCCGCGGGGAACCCACCGGGGAGCTGTTTTTT.

This sequence joins TRBV5-6 and TRBJ2-4; TRBD2 is a possible D gene (5 bases). This CDR3 spans 15 amino acids. Germline V gene sequence: CDR1 SGHDT, CDR2 YYEEEE. Trimming shortened V by 1 base and J by 0 bases, and 8 bases separated the two germline ends. CDR3 DNA sequence: TGTGCCAGCAGCTTGAGGCGGGTAGCCAAAAACATTCAGTACTTC. This codes for CASSLRRVAKNIQYF.

This clone has just one count. V usage is TRBV24-1 and J usage is TRBJ2-1; D remains unclear. V lost 8 bases to trimming and J lost 5 bases, with 9 bases between them. The CDR3 spans 12 residues. Germline values: CDR1 KGHDR, CDR2 SFDVKD. For the CDR3, the DNA is TGTGCCACCATTTTATTGGACAATGAGCAGTTCTTC. Amino acid sequence: CATILLDNEQFF.

V and J are TRBV11-3 and TRBJ2-1, with 9 bases that match TRBD2. The J segment lost 7 bases and the V segment lost 5 bases, leaving 9 bases of the junction unmatched. The length of the CDR3 is 15 residues. Germline CDR1 reads SGHNT; CDR2 reads YENEEA. This CDR3 reads CASSPDLAGGNEQFF. Here the CDR3 DNA reads TGTGCCAGCAGCCCGGACTTGGCGGGGGGGAATGAGCAGTTCTTC.

The chain joins TRBV6-4 to TRBJ2-2; the D is unclear. Germline lookup yields CDR1 MRHNA and CDR2 SNTAGT. The CDR3 sequence is 13 residues long. Trimming took 8 bases from V and 5 from J, leaving 12 bases between them. CDR3 DNA: TGTGCCAGCCCCAGGTTGGGAACCGGGGAGCTGTTTTTT. It specifies CASPRLGTGELFF.

The V call is TRBV7-9, the J call TRBJ2-1; possible D gene TRBD2, 6 bases. The V gene's germline CDR1 is SEHNR and CDR2 FQNEAQ (reference sequence). The V and J ends lost 4 bases and 8 bases respectively, with 15 bases between them. The CDR3 runs to 14 residues. CDR3 protein: CASSSGLLWDEQFF. In DNA, the CDR3 is TGTGCCAGCAGCTCCGGACTACTTTGGGATGAGCAGTTCTTC.